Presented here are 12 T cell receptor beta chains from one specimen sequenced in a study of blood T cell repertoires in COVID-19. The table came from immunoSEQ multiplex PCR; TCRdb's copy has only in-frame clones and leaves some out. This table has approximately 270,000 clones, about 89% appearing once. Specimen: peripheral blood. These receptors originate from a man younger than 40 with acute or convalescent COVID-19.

The CDR3, as DNA: TGTGCCTGTGTGAGCTCTGGAAACACCATATATTTT. Amino acids: CACVSSGNTIYF. The chain is built from TRBV30 and TRBJ1-3; D unclear. Trimming removed 6 bases from V and 0 bases from J, with 6 bases in between. The CDR3 loop spans 12 amino acids. CDR1 is GTSNPN, CDR2 SVGIG, per germline (reference sequence).

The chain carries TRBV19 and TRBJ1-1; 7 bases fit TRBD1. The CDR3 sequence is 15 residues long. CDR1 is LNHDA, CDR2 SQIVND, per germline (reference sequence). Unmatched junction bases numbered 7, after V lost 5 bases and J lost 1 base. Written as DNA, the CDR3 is TGTGCCAGTAGTCCACAGACAGGGTCGAACACTGAAGCTTTCTTT. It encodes CASSPQTGSNTEAFF.

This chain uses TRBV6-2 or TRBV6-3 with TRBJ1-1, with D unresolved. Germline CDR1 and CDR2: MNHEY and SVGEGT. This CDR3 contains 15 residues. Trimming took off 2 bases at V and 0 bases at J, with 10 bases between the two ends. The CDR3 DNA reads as TGTGCCAGCAGTTACCGGGTCCCTTTGAACACTGAAGCTTTCTTT. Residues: CASSYRVPLNTEAFF.

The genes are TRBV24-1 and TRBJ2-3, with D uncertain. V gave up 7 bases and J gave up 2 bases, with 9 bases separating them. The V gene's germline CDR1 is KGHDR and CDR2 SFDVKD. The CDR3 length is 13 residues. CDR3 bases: TGTGCCACCAGCTTTCCCCCCACAGATACGCAGTATTTT. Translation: CATSFPPTDTQYF.

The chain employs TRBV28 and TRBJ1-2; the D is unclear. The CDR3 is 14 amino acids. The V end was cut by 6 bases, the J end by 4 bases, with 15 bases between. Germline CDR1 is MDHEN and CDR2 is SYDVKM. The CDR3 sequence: CASSPQRGIYGYTF. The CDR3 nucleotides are TGTGCCAGCAGCCCCCAACGAGGGATCTATGGCTACACCTTC.

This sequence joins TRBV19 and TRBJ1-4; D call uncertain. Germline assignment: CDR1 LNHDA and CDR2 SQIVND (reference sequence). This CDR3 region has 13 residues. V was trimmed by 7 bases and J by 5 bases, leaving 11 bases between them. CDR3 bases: TGTGCCAGTACCCATCACGGGAATGAAAAACTGTTTTTT. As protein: CASTHHGNEKLFF.

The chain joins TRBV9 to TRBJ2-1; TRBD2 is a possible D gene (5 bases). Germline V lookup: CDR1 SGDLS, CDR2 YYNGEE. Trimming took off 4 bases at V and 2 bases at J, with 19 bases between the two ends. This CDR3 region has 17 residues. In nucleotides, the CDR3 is TGTGCCAGCAGCTCCCGGTCACTCGGCGGGCCCTACAATGAGCAGTTCTTC. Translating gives CASSSRSLGGPYNEQFF.

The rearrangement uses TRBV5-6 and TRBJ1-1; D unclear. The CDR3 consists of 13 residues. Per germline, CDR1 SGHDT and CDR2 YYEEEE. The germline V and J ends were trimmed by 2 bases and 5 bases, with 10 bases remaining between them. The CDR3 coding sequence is TGTGCCAGCAGCTTAGGCAGAGGGACTGAAGCTTTCTTT. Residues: CASSLGRGTEAFF.

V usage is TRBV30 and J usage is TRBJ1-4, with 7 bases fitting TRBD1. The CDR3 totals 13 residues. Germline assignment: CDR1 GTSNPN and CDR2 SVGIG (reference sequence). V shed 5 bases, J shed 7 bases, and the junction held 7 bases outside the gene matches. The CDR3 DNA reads TGTGCCTGGCAGACAGGGACTTTTGAAAAACTGTTTTTT. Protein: CAWQTGTFEKLFF.

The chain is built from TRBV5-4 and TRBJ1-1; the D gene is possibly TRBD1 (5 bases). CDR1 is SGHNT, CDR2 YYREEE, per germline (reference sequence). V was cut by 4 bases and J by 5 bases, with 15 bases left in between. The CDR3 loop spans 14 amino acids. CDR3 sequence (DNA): TGTGCCAGCAGCCGTACCGGGACTCTTACTGAAGCTTTCTTT. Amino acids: CASSRTGTLTEAFF. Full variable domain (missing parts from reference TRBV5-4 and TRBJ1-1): ETGVTQSPTHLIKTRGQQVTLRCSSQSGHNTVSWYQQALGQGPQFIFQYYREEENGRGNFPPRFSGLQFPNYSSELNVNALELDDSALYLCASSRTGTLTEAFFGQGTRLTVV.

The CDR3 nucleotides read TGTGCCAGCAGACGGGGGGGCCGGTACAATGAGCAGTTCTTC. Its protein is CASRRGGRYNEQFF. The chain is built from TRBV7-9 and TRBJ2-1; TRBD2 matches at 8 bases. Germline assignment: CDR1 SEHNR and CDR2 FQNEAQ (reference sequence). The ends lost 6 bases at V and 4 bases at J; junction bases unmatched: 5. The CDR3 covers 14 residues.

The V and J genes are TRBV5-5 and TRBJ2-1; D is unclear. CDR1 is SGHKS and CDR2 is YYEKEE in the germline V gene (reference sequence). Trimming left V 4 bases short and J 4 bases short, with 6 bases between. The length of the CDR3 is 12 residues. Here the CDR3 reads CASSLQYNEQFF. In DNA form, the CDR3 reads TGTGCCAGCAGCCTTCAGTACAATGAGCAGTTCTTC.